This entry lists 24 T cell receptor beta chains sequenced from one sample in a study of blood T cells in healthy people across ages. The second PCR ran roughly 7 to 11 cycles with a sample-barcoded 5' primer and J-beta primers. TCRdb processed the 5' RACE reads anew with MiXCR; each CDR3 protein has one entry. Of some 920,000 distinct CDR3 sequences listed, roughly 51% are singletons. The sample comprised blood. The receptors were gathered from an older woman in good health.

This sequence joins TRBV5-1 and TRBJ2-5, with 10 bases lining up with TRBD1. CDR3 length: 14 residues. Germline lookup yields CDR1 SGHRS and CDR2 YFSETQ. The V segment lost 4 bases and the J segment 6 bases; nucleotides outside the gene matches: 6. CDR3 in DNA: TGCGCCAGCAGCCCAAAGGGACAGGGGCAGACCCAGTACTTC. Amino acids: CASSPKGQGQTQYF.

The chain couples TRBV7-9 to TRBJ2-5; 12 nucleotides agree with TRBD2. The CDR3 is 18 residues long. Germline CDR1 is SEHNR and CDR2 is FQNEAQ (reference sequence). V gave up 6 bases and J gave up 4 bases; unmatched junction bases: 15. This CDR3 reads CASRSSSGRAANGETQYF. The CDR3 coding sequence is TGTGCCAGCAGAAGCTCTAGCGGGAGGGCCGCTAATGGAGAGACCCAGTACTTC.

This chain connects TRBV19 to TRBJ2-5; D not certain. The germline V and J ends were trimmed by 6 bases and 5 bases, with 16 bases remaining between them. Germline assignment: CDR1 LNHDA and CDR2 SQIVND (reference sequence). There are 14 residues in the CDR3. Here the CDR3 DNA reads TGTGCCAGTAGCCGATACGACGGTGGGGAGACCCAGTACTTC. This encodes CASSRYDGGETQYF.

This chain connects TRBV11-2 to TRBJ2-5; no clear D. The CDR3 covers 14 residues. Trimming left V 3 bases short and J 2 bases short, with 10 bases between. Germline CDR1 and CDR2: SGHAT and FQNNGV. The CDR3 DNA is TGTGCCAGCAGCTTTCGACCAGATCAAGAGACCCAGTACTTC. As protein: CASSFRPDQETQYF.

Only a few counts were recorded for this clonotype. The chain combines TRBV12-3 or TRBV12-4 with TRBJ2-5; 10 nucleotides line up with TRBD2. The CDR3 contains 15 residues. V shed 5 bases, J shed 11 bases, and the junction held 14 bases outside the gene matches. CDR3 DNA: TGTGCCAGCAGTCCTACCGGGACTAGCGCAGGAGAGCAGTACTTC. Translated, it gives CASSPTGTSAGEQYF.

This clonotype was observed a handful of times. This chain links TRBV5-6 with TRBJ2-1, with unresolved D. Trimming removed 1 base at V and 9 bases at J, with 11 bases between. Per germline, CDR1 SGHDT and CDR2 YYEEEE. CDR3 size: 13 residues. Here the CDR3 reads CASSLLAGSEQFF. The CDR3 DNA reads TGTGCCAGCAGCTTGTTAGCAGGCTCTGAGCAGTTCTTC.

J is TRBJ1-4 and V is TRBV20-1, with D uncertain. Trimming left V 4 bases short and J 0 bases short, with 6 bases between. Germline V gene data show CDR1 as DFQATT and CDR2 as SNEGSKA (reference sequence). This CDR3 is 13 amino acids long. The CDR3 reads CSAKKATNEKLFF. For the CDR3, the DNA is TGCAGTGCTAAGAAGGCAACTAATGAAAAACTGTTTTTT.

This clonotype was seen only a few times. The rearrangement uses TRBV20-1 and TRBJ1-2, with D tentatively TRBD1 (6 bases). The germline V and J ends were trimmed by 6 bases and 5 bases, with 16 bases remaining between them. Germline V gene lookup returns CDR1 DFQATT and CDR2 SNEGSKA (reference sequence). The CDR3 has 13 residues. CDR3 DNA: TGCAGTGCCACGGGGGGGGCAGGTTATGGCTACACCTTC. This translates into CSATGGAGYGYTF.

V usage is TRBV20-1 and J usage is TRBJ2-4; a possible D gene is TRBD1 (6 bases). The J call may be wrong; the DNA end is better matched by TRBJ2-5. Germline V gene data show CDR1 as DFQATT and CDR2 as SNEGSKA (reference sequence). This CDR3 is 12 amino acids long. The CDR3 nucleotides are TGCAGTGTAACGCAGGGGATGGAGACCCAGTACTTC. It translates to CSVTQGMETQYF.

The CDR3 DNA follows: TGTGCCAGCAGCCGCCAGGGGGATGAGCAGTTCTTC. Its translation is CASSRQGDEQFF. The chain recombines TRBV7-9 with TRBJ2-1, with 7 nucleotides matching TRBD1. The CDR3 totals 12 residues. J was trimmed by 8 bases and V by 5 bases; bases with no gene match: 3. CDR1 and CDR2 (germline): SEHNR, FQNEAQ (reference sequence).

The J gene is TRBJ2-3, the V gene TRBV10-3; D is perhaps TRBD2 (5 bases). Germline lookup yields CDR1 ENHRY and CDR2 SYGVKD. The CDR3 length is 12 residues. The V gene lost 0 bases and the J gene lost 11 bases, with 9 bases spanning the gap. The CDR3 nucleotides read TGTGCCATCAGTGAGTCAGGAGAGGGGCAGTATTTT. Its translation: CAISESGEGQYF.

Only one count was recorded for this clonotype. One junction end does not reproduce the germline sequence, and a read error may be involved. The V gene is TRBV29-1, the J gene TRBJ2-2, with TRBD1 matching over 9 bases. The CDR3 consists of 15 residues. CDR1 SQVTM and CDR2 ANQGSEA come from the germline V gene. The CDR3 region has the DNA TGCTGCGTTTCCCGGGGACAGGGGAACACCGGGGAGCTGTTTTTT. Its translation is CCVSRGQGNTGELFF.

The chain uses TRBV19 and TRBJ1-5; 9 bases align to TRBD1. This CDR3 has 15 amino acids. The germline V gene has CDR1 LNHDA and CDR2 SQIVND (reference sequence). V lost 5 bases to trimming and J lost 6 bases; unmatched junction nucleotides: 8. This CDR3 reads CASSAGQGSVQPQHF. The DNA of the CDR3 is TGTGCCAGTAGTGCGGGACAGGGAAGCGTTCAGCCCCAGCATTTT.

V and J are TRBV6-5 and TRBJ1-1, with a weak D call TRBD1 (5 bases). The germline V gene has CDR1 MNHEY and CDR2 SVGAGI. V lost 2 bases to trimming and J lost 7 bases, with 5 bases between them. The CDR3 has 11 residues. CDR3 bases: TGTGCCAGCAGTTACAGGGGTGAAGCTTTCTTT. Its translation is CASSYRGEAFF.

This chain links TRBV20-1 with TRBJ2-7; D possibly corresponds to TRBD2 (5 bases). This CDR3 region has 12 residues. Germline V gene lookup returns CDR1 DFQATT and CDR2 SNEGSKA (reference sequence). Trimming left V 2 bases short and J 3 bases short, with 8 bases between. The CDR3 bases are TGCAGTGCTAGATCCCGGGACTACGAGCAGTACTTC. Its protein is CSARSRDYEQYF.

The CDR3 protein is CSTSGRSYNEQFF. CDR3 sequence (DNA): TGCAGCACTAGCGGGAGGAGTTACAATGAGCAGTTCTTC. The chain employs TRBV29-1 and TRBJ2-1; 12 bases are shared with TRBD2. Germline loops: CDR1 SQVTM, CDR2 ANQGSEA. J lost 4 bases, V lost 8 bases, and 3 bases had no gene match. The CDR3 loop spans 13 amino acids.

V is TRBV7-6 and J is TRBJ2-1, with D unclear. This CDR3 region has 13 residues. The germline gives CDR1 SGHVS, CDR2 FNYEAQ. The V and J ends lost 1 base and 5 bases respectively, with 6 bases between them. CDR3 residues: CASSLESHNEQFF. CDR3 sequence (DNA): TGTGCCAGCAGCTTAGAGTCCCACAATGAGCAGTTCTTC. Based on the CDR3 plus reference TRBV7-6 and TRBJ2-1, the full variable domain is GAGVSQSPRYKVTKRGQDVALRCDPISGHVSLYWYRQALGQGPEFLTYFNYEAQQDKSGLPNDRFSAERPEGSISTLTIQRTEQRDSAMYRCASSLESHNEQFFGPGTRLTVL.

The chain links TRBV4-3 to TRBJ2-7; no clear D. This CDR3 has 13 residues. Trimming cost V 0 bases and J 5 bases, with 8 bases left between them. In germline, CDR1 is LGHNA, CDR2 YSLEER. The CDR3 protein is CASSQDALHEQYF. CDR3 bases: TGCGCCAGCAGCCAAGATGCTCTCCACGAGCAGTACTTC.

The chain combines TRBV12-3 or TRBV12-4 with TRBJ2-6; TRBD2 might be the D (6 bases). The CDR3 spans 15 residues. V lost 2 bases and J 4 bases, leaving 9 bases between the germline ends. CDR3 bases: TGTGCCAGCAGTTTATGGGGAGGCGGGGCCAACGTCCTGACTTTC. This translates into CASSLWGGGANVLTF.

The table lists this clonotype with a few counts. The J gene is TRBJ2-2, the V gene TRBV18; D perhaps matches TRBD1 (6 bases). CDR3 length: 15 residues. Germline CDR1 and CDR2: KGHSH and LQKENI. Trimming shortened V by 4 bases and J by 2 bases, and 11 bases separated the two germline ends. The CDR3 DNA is TGTGCCAGCTCACGCAGGGGCCAAAACACCGGGGAGCTGTTTTTT. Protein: CASSRRGQNTGELFF. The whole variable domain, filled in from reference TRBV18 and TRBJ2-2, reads NAGVMQNPRHLVRRRGQEARLRCSPMKGHSHVYWYRQLPEEGLKFMVYLQKENIIDESGMPKERFSAEFPKEGPSILRIQQVVRGDSAAYFCASSRRGQNTGELFFGEGSRLTVL.

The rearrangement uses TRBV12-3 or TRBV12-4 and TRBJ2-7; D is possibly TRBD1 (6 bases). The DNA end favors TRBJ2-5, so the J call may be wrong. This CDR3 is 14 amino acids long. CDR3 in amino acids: CASSLRNRVETQYF. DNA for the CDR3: TGTGCCAGCAGTTTAAGGAACAGGGTCGAGACCCAGTACTTC.

Here the CDR3 reads CASSQGTFSDTQYF. The CDR3 DNA reads TGTGCCAGCAGCCAAGGGACATTTTCAGATACGCAGTATTTT. The gene calls are TRBV3-1 and TRBJ2-3; perhaps TRBD1 as D (5 bases). Germline CDR1 reads LGHDT; CDR2 reads YNNKEL (reference sequence). Trimming took 1 base from V and 4 from J, leaving 9 bases between them. The CDR3 length is 14 residues.

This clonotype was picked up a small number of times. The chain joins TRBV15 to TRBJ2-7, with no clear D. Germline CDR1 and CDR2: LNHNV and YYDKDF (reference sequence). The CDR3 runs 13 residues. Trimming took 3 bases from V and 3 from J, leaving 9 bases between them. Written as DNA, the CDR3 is TGTGCCACCAGCAGGGTTTCCAACTACGAGCAGTACTTC. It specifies CATSRVSNYEQYF.

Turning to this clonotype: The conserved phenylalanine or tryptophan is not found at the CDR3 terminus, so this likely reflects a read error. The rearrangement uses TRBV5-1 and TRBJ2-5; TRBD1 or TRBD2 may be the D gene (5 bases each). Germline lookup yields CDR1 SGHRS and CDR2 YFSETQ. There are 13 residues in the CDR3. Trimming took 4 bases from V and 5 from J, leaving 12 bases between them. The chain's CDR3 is CASSPGTGETQYC. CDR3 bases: TGCGCCAGCAGCCCCGGGACGGGGGAGACCCAGTACTGC.